These T cell receptor beta chains were read from a single sample in a study of blood T cell repertoires in COVID-19. Produced via immunoSEQ multiplex PCR; TCRdb's table is partial and in-frame only. The sample shows roughly 68,000 clones, approximately 90% of them seen only once. Source material: peripheral blood. All receptors derive from a woman of 80 years or more with active COVID-19. CDR3s include the opening cysteine and the closing phenylalanine or tryptophan. Each record gives: D gene, CDR3 length, clone size, V gene, J gene, CDR3 DNA, CDR3 protein. A D gene is named only where the DNA matches it firmly. Some rows mark clone size as missing; the rest say once, few, many or name a class of expanded clone.

TRBD2	15	-	TRBV10-3	TRBJ2-1	TGTGCCATCAGAGGGACTAGCGGGACCTACAATGAGCAGTTCTTC	CAIRGTSGTYNEQFF
-	14	-	TRBV10-3	TRBJ2-3	TGTGCCATCAGTGAGCAGGGGAGCACAGATACGCAGTATTTT	CAISEQGSTDTQYF
TRBD2	21	-	TRBV9	TRBJ2-1	TGTGCCAGCAGCAAAAGCCCTCTAGCGGGAGGGGGGCCCAGCTCCTACAATGAGCAGTTCTTC	CASSKSPLAGGGPSSYNEQFF
-	13	-	TRBV7-8	TRBJ1-3	TGTGCCAGCAGCCGGACACGAGGAAACACCATATATTTT	CASSRTRGNTIYF
-	15	-	TRBV7-2	TRBJ1-1	TGTGCCAACTCACCCCCAGGACAGTTGAACACTGAAGCTTTCTTT	CANSPPGQLNTEAFF
TRBD2	16	-	TRBV5-1	TRBJ2-2	TGCGCCAGCAGCCTCCCCTTAGCGGGGAACACCGGGGAGCTGTTTTTT	CASSLPLAGNTGELFF
-	15	-	TRBV7-2	TRBJ2-7	TGTGCCAGCAGCTTAGTAGGGACTGCCTCCTACGAGCAGTACTTC	CASSLVGTASYEQYF
-	11	-	TRBV6-2/TRBV6-3	TRBJ2-7	TGTGCCAGCAGTTTCCTCTACGAGCAGTACTTC	CASSFLYEQYF
TRBD2	13	-	TRBV27	TRBJ2-7	TGTGCCAGCAGCATACCGGGGGGGAACGAGCAGTACTTC	CASSIPGGNEQYF
TRBD1	16	-	TRBV7-3	TRBJ1-1	TGTGCCAGCAGCCTACAGGGGGCTGGGGTGAACACTGAAGCTTTCTTT	CASSLQGAGVNTEAFF
-	15	few	TRBV7-2	TRBJ1-5	TGTGCCAGCAGCCCCTCAGGGGCGAGCGGTCAGCCCCAGCATTTT	CASSPSGASGQPQHF
-	14	-	TRBV6-2/TRBV6-3	TRBJ1-1	TGTGCCAGCAGTACCAAACTTAAAGAGGGTGAAGCTTTCTTT	CASSTKLKEGEAFF
TRBD1	15	-	TRBV5-1	TRBJ1-2	TGCGCCAGCAGCTTGGACACAGGGGGCTTAATTGGCTACACCTTC	CASSLDTGGLIGYTF
TRBD2	16	-	TRBV19	TRBJ2-1	TGTGCCAGTAGTAGTAGAGGGCTAGCGGGAGTAAATGAGCAGTTCTTC	CASSSRGLAGVNEQFF
TRBD1	13	-	TRBV10-3	TRBJ1-1	TGTGCCATGAAGGGGGCTGCGAACACTGAAGCTTTCTTT	CAMKGAANTEAFF
TRBD2	16	-	TRBV7-2	TRBJ2-2	TGTGCCAGCAGCTCCCTAATAGCGGGAGGAATCGGGGAGCTGTTTTTT	CASSSLIAGGIGELFF
TRBD1	15	-	TRBV11-1	TRBJ1-4	TGTGCCAGCAGCTCGGGTGGGACAGCGACGGAAAAACTGTTTTTT	CASSSGGTATEKLFF
TRBD2	15	-	TRBV13	TRBJ2-3	TGTGCCAGCAGCCCTGGGAGGGCAAGGGCAGATACGCAGTATTTT	CASSPGRARADTQYF
TRBD2	17	-	TRBV9	TRBJ2-1	TGTGCCAGCAGCGAAACTAGTACAGCGGGAGGCGACAATGAGCAGTTCTTC	CASSETSTAGGDNEQFF
-	15	-	TRBV29-1	TRBJ2-5	TGCAGCGTTGAGTTACAGGGCTACGGGCAAGAGACCCAGTACTTC	CSVELQGYGQETQYF
-	11	-	TRBV18	TRBJ1-1	TGTGCCAGCTCACTGGCTTCTGAAGCTTTCTTT	CASSLASEAFF
-	15	-	TRBV5-1	TRBJ1-1	TGCGCCAGCAGCCTGGAGGGACTTGGAGGCACTGAAGCTTTCTTT	CASSLEGLGGTEAFF
-	14	-	TRBV5-1	TRBJ1-2	TGCGCCAGCAGCTTGGATCCAGGGGACTATGGCTACACCTTC	CASSLDPGDYGYTF
-	14	-	TRBV19	TRBJ1-4	TGTGCCAGTAGTATTGATTTGACAGGCCAGGAACTGTTTTTT	CASSIDLTGQELFF
-	15	-	TRBV6-5	TRBJ2-7	TGTGCCAGCAGTTACCGTGCCACCGGCTCCTACGAGCAGTACTTC	CASSYRATGSYEQYF
TRBD2	17	once	TRBV28	TRBJ2-3	TGTGCCAGCAGTTTTGCGCGGGGGGGGAGTAGCACAGATACGCAGTATTTT	CASSFARGGSSTDTQYF
TRBD1	12	-	TRBV20-1	TRBJ2-3	TGCAGTGCTAGTCTCAGGGGGAGTACGCAGTATTTT	CSASLRGSTQYF
-	14	-	TRBV3-1/TRBV3-2	TRBJ2-7	TGTGCCAGCAGCCCCCGAGAAGGGGTACGCGAGCAGTACTTC	CASSPREGVREQYF
-	16	-	TRBV7-4	TRBJ1-2	TGTGCCAGCCATAACGAAGGCGGGGTGACTAACTATGGCTACACCTTC	CASHNEGGVTNYGYTF
TRBD2	16	-	TRBV11-3	TRBJ2-1	TGTGCCAGCAGCTTAGGAACTAGCGGGGCCCCCCGGGAGCAGTTCTTC	CASSLGTSGAPREQFF
TRBD2	16	-	TRBV5-1	TRBJ2-1	TGCGCCAGCACCCCGACTAGCGGGGGTCCCTACAATGAGCAGTTCTTC	CASTPTSGGPYNEQFF
TRBD2	15	once	TRBV7-2	TRBJ2-3	TGTGCCAGCAGCGGACGGACTAGCGGGAGTTATACGCAGTATTTT	CASSGRTSGSYTQYF
TRBD2	14	-	TRBV29-1	TRBJ2-3	TGCAGCGCGGGGACTAGCGGGGAGTGGGATACGCAGTATTTT	CSAGTSGEWDTQYF
-	12	-	TRBV7-2	TRBJ2-7	TGTGCCAGCAGCGTAACAGTGGGCGAGCAGTACTTC	CASSVTVGEQYF
TRBD2	17	-	TRBV11-2	TRBJ2-1	TGTGCCAGCAGCCACCGACTAGCGGGGGGGCCTTACAATGAGCAGTTCTTC	CASSHRLAGGPYNEQFF
TRBD2	11	-	TRBV7-9	TRBJ2-1	TGTGCCAGCGTCGGGGGGGATGAGCAGTTCTTC	CASVGGDEQFF
TRBD2	17	-	TRBV6-6	TRBJ2-3	TGTGCCAGCAGTCCACCCGGGACTAGCGTCGGCACAGATACGCAGTATTTT	CASSPPGTSVGTDTQYF
TRBD2	17	-	TRBV28	TRBJ2-1	TGTGCCAGCAGTCGTCGGACTAGCGGGAGCTTCCACAATGAGCAGTTCTTC	CASSRRTSGSFHNEQFF
-	13	-	TRBV28	TRBJ1-1	TGTGCCAGCAGTTCCCACGTGGCAGGGAAAGCTTTCTTT	CASSSHVAGKAFF
TRBD2	17	-	TRBV5-4	TRBJ2-5	TGTGCCAGCAGCCCTCGGACTAGCGGGCTAAAATCGGAGACCCAGTACTTC	CASSPRTSGLKSETQYF
TRBD1	15	-	TRBV6-5	TRBJ2-7	TGTGCCAGCAGGATGGGAGGGACAGGGTGGTACGAGCAGTACTTC	CASRMGGTGWYEQYF
TRBD2	14	-	TRBV5-4	TRBJ2-7	TGTGCCAGCCGTAGCGGGCGGGACTCCTACGAGCAGTACTTC	CASRSGRDSYEQYF
-	14	-	TRBV30	TRBJ2-7	TGTGCCTGGAGTAAAGACAGGGGAGGGGACGAGCAGTACTTC	CAWSKDRGGDEQYF
TRBD2	13	-	TRBV5-4	TRBJ2-7	TGTGCCAGCGGGACTAGGGATATTCACGAGCAGTACTTC	CASGTRDIHEQYF
-	14	-	TRBV4-2	TRBJ2-1	TGTGCCAGTAGCCAGCTTGACTCAGACAATGAGCAGTTCTTC	CASSQLDSDNEQFF
TRBD1	16	-	TRBV6-5	TRBJ1-3	TGTGCCAGCAGTTTAAGGCGACAGGGGACTGGAAACACCATATATTTT	CASSLRRQGTGNTIYF